Described below is a single T cell receptor (beta chain) sequence and its context. In the original analysis: Amplifying reference gene primers gave estimates of nucleated cell counts. Produced via immunoSEQ multiplex PCR; TCRdb's table is partial and in-frame only. V, J and clone size derive from that table, while D and trimming were established from the DNA sequence. The sample includes about 99,000 clones, 87% seen only once; the top ten take approximately 3.1%. This sample is drawn from a study of blood T cell repertoires in COVID-19. V gave up 6 bases and J gave up 4 bases, with 7 bases separating them. The CDR3 is 11 amino acids. Germline CDR1 and CDR2: DFQATT and SNEGSKA (reference sequence).

V usage is TRBV20-1 and J usage is TRBJ2-1, with D unclear. This TCR was recovered from a man aged 45-65 years in a cohort sampled during active COVID-19. The material sequenced was peripheral blood. The CDR3 reads CSAPTYNEQFF. The DNA for the CDR3 is TGCAGTGCCCCGACTTACAATGAGCAGTTCTTC.